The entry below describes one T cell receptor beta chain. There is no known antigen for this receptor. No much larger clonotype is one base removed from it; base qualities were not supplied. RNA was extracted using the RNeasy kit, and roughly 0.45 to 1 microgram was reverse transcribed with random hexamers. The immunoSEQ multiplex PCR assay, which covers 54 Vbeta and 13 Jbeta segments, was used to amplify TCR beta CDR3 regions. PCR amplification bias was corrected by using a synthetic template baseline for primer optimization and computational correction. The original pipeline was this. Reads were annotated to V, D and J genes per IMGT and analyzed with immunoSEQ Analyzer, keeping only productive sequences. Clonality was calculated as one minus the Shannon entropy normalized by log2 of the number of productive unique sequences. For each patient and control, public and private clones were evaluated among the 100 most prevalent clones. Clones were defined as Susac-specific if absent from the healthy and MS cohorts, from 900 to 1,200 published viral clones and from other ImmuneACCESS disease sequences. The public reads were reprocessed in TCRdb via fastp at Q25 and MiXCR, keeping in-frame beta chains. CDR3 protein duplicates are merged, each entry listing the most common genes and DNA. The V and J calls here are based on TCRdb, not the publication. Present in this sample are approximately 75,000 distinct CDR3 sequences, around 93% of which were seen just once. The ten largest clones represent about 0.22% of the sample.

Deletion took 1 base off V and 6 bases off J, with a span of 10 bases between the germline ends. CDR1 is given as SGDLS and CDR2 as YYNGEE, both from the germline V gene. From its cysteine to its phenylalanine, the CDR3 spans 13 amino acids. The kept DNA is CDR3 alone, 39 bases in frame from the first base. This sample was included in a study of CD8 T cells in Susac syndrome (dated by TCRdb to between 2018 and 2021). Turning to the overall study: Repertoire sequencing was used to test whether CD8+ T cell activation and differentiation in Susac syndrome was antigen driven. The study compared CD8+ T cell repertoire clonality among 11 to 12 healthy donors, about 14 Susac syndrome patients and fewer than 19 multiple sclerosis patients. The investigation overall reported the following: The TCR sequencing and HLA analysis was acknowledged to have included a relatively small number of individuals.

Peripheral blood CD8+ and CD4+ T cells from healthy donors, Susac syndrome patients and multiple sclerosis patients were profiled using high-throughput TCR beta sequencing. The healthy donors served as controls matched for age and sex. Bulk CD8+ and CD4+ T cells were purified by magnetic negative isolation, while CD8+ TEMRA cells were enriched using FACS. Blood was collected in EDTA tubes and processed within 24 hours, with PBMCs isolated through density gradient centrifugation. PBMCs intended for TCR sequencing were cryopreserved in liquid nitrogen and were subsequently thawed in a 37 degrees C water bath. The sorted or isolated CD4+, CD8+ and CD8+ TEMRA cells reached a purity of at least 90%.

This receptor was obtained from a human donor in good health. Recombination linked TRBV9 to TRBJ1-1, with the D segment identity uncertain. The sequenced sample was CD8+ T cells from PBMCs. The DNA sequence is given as TGTGCCAGCAGCGTAAAGACGGGTGCTGAAGCTTTCTTT. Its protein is CASSVKTGAEAFF.